This TCR beta chain originates from a study of blood T cells in healthy people across ages. Each sample used at least 6 million PBMCs. CDR1 and CDR2 (germline): SGHVS, FNYEAQ. V shed 1 base and J shed 0 bases, with 13 bases lying between them. The CDR3 is made up of 16 amino acids. Comments on this clonotype: As yet, its antigen is unknown.

For the second PCR, which ran for about 7 to 11 cycles, a sample-barcoded 5' primer and a J-beta primer mix were used. MiXCR, run by TCRdb on the 5' RACE reads, gives a single entry per CDR3 protein. The sample includes about 1.8 million distinct CDR3 sequences, approximately 50% of them seen just once. Study results and limitations: In long-lived donors, naive CD4+ cell counts and diversity exceeded those of aged donors. Per million T cells, TCR beta diversity dropped about linearly as age rose.

This sequence was found in a woman aged 40 to 55 in good health. The chain couples TRBV7-6 to TRBJ2-7, with unresolved D. Sequenced: blood. In DNA, the CDR3 is TGTGCCAGCAGCTTAGAGTTACCGTCTAGCTCCTACGAGCAGTACTTC. Translation gives CASSLELPSSSYEQYF. The complete variable domain, with remaining parts taken from reference TRBV7-6 and TRBJ2-7, reads GAGVSQSPRYKVTKRGQDVALRCDPISGHVSLYWYRQALGQGPEFLTYFNYEAQQDKSGLPNDRFSAERPEGSISTLTIQRTEQRDSAMYRCASSLELPSSSYEQYFGPGTRLTVT.